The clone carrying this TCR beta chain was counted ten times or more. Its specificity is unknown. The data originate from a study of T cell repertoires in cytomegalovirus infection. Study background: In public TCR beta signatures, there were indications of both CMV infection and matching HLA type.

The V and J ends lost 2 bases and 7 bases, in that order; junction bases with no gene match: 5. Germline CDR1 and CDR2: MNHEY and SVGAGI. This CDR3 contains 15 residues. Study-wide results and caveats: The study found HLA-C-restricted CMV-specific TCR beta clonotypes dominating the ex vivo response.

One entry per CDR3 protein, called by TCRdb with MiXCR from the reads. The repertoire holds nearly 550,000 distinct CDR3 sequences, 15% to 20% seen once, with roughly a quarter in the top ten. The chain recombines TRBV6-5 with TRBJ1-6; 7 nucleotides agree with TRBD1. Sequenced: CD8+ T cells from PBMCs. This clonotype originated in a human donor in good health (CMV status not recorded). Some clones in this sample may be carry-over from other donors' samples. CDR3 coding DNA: TGTGCCAGCAGTTACAGGGGGCAAGGAAATTCACCCCTCCACTTT. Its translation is CASSYRGQGNSPLHF.